This TCR beta chain was sequenced during a study of cytomegalovirus exposure and HLA in healthy donors listed by TCRdb under 2017. With regard to the full study: The 666 repertoires of the first cohort and the 120 validation repertoires were produced on the same platform, according to a later analysis. In addition to the first cohort of about 650 subjects, a separate validation cohort of approximately 130 different subjects was used. The study was designed to test whether signatures of past pathogen exposure could be identified by cataloging public T cell receptors. To predict cytomegalovirus infection status, the study combined high-throughput TCR immunosequencing, statistical association of individual TCRs with disease status, and machine learning.

The germline V gene encodes CDR1 KGHSH and CDR2 LQKENI. Trimming at the junction amounts to 4 bases on V and 7 bases on J, and the germline ends lie 16 bases apart. The CDR3 measures 14 amino acids from cysteine to phenylalanine. The only DNA kept is the CDR3, 42 bases in frame from the first base. What the study reported, not specific to this receptor: The authors suggested that the approach could potentially be extended to other disease states and immunological phenotypes. Subsequent analysis determined that TCRs grouped into clusters in the first cohort also showed a tendency toward co-occurrence across the 90 to 150 validation repertoires, and 94% of cluster scores exceeded 0. All 110 or so repertoires were used to score co-occurrence in the validation cohort in a later analysis, because that analysis had no HLA typing for the cohort. In both the original and validation cohorts, the classifier was reported to diagnose cytomegalovirus status with high specificity and sensitivity. While some public TCRs were present in many individuals, most TCR sequences turned up only very rarely across donors. A total of 150 to 200 TCR beta chains were listed by the study as associated with cytomegalovirus. A few of the identified cytomegalovirus-associated TCR beta chains were confirmed in vitro to be specific for cytomegalovirus antigens.

Library method: the immunoSEQ multiplex PCR assay. The original methods were these. To diagnose cytomegalovirus status from the catalog of TCR beta chain sequences, a statistical classification framework was built. TCRdb obtained this table from immuneACCESS and retained in-frame rearrangements with V and J assigned. These tables miss some clones; where compared with another copy, unresolved V genes account for less than half of the shortfall, and the remainder is unexplained. V and J calls and clone size are those listed in that table; D and trimming were worked out from the DNA. This sample gives roughly 190,000 clones in total; about 89% of them show up just once. The leading ten clones occupy more than 5.5% of the sample. Of note for this clone: Its antigen is still unknown. Per-base qualities were not stored, and no clone one base away is much larger.

Separate from the approximately 700-subject first cohort, the validation cohort of about 120 subjects was the group to which the donors belonged. This sequence uses TRBV18 and TRBJ1-2; TRBD1 is perhaps the D gene, given 6 matching bases. Sequenced input: PBMCs. The clonotype was recovered from a man aged 25 to 45 in good health and CMV-seropositive. DNA sequence: TGTGCCAGCTCACTTCGGACAGCCCCCAGTGGCTACACCTTC. Translated, it reads CASSLRTAPSGYTF. Here the CDR3 is joined to the reference TRBV18 and TRBJ1-2 genes, and the full variable domain is: NAGVMQNPRHLVRRRGQEARLRCSPMKGHSHVYWYRQLPEEGLKFMVYLQKENIIDESGMPKERFSAEFPKEGPSILRIQQVVRGDSAAYFCASSLRTAPSGYTFGSGTRLTVV.